This paragraph reports one T cell receptor beta chain. Authors' data handling: Estimates of nucleated cell counts were drawn from the amplification of reference gene primers. Clones were read by immunoSEQ multiplex PCR, and TCRdb kept only the in-frame ones, dropping some. The V and J calls and clone size are taken from that table; D and trimming were inferred from the DNA. The data contain about 40,000 clones, roughly four fifths of them singletons. Germline V lookup: CDR1 SGHDN, CDR2 FVKESK. The CDR3 extends over 15 amino acids. V was clipped by 4 bases and J by 5 bases, with 14 bases between them. The sample originates from a study of blood T cell repertoires in COVID-19. The wider study: PBMCs, B-cell-depleted T cells, or T cells provided the cDNA or gDNA that made up the material.

The clonotype originates from a woman in her sixties with acute or convalescent COVID-19. V usage is TRBV14 and J usage is TRBJ2-2; D is ambiguous. The specimen was peripheral blood. The chain's CDR3 is CASSPLGSQTGELFF. The CDR3 nucleotides are TGTGCCAGCAGCCCCCTGGGCAGTCAAACCGGGGAGCTGTTTTTT.